This T cell receptor (beta chain) was captured in a study of blood T cell repertoires in COVID-19. Germline V lookup: CDR1 LNHDA, CDR2 SQIVND (reference sequence). Trimming took off 4 bases at V and 8 bases at J, with 8 bases between the two ends. The CDR3 length is 11 residues. Sequencing used immunoSEQ multiplex PCR; TCRdb keeps in-frame clones, though not all of them. In the table there are approximately 89,000 clones, about 92% of which are singletons. Sequenced sample: peripheral blood. The rearrangement joins TRBV19 to TRBJ1-2; a possible D gene is TRBD1 (6 bases). The TCR comes from a woman aged 55 to 70 with active COVID-19. CDR3 in amino acids: CASSRTAGYTF. CDR3 in DNA: TGTGCCAGTAGTAGGACAGCCGGCTACACCTTC.